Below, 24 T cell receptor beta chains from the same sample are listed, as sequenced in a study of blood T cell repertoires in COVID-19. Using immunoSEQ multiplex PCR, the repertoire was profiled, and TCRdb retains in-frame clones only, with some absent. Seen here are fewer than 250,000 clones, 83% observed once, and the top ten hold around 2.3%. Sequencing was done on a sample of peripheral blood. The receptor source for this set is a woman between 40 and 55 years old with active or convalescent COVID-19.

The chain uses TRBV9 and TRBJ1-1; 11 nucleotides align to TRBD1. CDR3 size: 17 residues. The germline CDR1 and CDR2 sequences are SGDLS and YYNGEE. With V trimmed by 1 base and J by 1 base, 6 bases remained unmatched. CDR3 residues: CASSVSGGTGGNTEAFF. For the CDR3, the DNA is TGTGCCAGCAGCGTAAGCGGGGGGACAGGGGGGAACACTGAAGCTTTCTTT.

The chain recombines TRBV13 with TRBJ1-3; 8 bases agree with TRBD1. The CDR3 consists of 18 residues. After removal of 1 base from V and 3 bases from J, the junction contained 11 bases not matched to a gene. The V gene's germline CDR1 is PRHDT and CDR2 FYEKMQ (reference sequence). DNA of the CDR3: TGTGCCAGCAGCTTAGTCGGCATAACGGACAGGGTTGGAAACACCATATATTTT. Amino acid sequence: CASSLVGITDRVGNTIYF.

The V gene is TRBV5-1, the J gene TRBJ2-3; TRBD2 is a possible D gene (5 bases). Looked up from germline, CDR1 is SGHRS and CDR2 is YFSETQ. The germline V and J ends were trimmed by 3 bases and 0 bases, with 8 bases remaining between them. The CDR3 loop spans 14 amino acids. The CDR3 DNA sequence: TGCGCCAGCAGCTCGCGGACTAGCACAGATACGCAGTATTTT. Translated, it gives CASSSRTSTDTQYF.

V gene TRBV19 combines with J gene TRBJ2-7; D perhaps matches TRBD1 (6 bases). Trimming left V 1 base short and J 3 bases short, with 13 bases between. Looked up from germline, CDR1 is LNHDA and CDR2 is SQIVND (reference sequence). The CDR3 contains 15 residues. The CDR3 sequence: CASSIADRSYYEQYF. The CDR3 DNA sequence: TGTGCCAGTAGTATAGCGGACAGAAGCTACTACGAGCAGTACTTC.

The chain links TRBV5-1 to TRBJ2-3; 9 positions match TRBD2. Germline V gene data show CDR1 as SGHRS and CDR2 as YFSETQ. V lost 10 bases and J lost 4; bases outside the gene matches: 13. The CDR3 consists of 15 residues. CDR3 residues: CASSDPSGRSDTQYF. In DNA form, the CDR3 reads TGCGCCTCAAGCGATCCGAGCGGGAGGTCAGATACGCAGTATTTT.

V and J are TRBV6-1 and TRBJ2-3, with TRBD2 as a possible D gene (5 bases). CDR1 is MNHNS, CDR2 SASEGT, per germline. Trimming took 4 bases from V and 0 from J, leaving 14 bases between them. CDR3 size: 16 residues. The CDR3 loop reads CASSAPRDPSTDTQYF. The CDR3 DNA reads TGTGCCAGCAGTGCTCCTCGGGATCCTAGCACAGATACGCAGTATTTT.

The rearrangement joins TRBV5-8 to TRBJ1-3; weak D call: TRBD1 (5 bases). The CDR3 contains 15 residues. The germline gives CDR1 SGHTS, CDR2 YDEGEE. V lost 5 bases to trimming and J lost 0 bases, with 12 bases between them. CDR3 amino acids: CASSRDWSSGNTIYF. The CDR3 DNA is TGTGCCAGCAGTAGGGACTGGAGCTCTGGAAACACCATATATTTT.

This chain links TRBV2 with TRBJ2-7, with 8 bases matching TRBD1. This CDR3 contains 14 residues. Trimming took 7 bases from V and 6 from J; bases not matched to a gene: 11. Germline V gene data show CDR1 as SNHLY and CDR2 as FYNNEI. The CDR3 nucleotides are TGTGCCAGCACTTGGAGTTCAGGGGGCTTCGAGCAGTACTTC. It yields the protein CASTWSSGGFEQYF.

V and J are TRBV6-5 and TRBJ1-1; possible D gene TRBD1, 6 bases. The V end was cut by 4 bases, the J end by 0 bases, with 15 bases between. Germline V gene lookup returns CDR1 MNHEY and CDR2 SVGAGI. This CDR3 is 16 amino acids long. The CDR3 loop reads CASSWGRSGVNTEAFF. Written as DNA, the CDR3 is TGTGCCAGCAGTTGGGGACGGTCAGGGGTGAACACTGAAGCTTTCTTT.

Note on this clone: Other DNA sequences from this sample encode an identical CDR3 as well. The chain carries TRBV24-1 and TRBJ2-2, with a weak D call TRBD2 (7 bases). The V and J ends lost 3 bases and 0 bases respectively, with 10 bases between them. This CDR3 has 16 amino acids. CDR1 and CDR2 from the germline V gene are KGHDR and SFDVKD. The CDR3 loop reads CATSDPGGANTGELFF. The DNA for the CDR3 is TGTGCCACCAGTGATCCGGGGGGCGCGAACACCGGGGAGCTGTTTTTT.

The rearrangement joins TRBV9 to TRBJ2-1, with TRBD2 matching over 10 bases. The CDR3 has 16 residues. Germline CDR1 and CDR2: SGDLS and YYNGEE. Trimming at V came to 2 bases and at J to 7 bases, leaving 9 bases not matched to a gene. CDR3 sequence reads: CASSVVSGGARNEQFF. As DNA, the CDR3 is TGTGCCAGCAGCGTCGTCAGCGGGGGGGCAAGGAATGAGCAGTTCTTC.

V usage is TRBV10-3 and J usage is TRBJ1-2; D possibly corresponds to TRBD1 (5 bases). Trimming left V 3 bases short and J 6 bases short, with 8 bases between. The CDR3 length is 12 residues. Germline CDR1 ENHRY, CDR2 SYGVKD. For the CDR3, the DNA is TGTGCCATCAGTGATTGGGGGGATGGCTACACCTTC. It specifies CAISDWGDGYTF.

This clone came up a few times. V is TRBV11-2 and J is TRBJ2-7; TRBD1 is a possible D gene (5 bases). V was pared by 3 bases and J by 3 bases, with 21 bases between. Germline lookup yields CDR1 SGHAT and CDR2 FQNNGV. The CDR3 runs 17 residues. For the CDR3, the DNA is TGTGCCAGCAGCTTGATATTCTGGTTGGGCAGGGACTACGAGCAGTACTTC. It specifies CASSLIFWLGRDYEQYF.

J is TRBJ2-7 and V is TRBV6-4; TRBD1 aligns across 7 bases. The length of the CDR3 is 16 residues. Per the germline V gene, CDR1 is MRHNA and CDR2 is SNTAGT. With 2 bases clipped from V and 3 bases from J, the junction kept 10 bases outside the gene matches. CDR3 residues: CASSDLGDSADYEQYF. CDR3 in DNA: TGTGCCAGCAGTGACCTTGGGGACAGTGCAGACTACGAGCAGTACTTC.

Here the CDR3 DNA reads TGTGCCAGCAGTGACTTGGCGGGGGGGCAGGAGACCCAGTACTTC. Translation: CASSDLAGGQETQYF. The chain uses TRBV6-4 and TRBJ2-5; TRBD2 matches at 9 bases. This CDR3 is built from 15 residues. With V trimmed by 1 base and J by 5 bases, 5 bases remained unmatched. Germline loops: CDR1 MRHNA, CDR2 SNTAGT.

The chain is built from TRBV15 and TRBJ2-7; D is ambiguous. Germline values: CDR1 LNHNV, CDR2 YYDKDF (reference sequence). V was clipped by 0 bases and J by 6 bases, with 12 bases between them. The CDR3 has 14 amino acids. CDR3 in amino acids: CATSREISSAEQYF. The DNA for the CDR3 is TGTGCCACCAGCAGAGAAATCTCCAGCGCCGAGCAGTACTTC.

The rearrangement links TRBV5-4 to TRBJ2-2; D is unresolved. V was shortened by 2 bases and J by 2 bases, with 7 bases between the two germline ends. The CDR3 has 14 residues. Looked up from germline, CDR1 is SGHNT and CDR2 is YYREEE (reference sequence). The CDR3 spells CASSFAENTGELFF. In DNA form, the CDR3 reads TGTGCCAGCAGCTTCGCAGAAAACACCGGGGAGCTGTTTTTT.

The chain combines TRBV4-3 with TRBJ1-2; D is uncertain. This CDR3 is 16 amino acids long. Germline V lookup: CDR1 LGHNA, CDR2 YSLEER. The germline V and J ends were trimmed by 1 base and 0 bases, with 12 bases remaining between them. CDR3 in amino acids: CASSQVMAVTNYGYTF. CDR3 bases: TGCGCCAGCAGCCAAGTTATGGCGGTTACTAACTATGGCTACACCTTC.

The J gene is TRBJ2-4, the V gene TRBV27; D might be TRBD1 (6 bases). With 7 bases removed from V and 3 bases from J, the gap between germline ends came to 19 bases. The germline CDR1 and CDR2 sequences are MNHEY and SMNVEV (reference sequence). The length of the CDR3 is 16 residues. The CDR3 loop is CASMETNTGSKNIQYF. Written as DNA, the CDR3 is TGTGCCAGCATGGAAACCAATACAGGGAGCAAAAACATTCAGTACTTC.

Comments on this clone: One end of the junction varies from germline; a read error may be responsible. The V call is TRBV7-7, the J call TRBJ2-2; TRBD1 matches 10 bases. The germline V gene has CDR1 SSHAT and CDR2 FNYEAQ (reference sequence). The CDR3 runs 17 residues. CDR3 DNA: TGTGCTAGCAGACCGTATGCCGGGACAGGGGACACCGGGGAGCTGTTTTTT. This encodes CASRPYAGTGDTGELFF.

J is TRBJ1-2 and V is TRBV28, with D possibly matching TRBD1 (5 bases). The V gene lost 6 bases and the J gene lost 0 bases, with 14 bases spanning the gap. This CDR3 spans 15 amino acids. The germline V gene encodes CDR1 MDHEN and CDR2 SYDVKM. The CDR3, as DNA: TGTGCCAGCAGCCAAGACAGTGAAGCTAACTATGGCTACACCTTC. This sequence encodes CASSQDSEANYGYTF.

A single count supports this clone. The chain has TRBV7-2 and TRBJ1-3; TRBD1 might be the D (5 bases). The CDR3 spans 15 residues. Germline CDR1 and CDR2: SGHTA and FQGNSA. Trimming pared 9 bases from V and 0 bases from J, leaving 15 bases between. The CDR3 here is CASPDADSSGNTIYF. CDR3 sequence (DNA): TGTGCCAGTCCAGACGCTGACAGCTCTGGAAACACCATATATTTT.

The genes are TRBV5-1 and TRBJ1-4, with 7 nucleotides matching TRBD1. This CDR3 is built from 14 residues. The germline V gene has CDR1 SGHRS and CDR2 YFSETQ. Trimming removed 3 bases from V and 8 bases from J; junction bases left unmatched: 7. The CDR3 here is CASSSTGADEKLFF. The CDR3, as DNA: TGCGCCAGCAGCTCCACAGGGGCTGACGAAAAACTGTTTTTT.

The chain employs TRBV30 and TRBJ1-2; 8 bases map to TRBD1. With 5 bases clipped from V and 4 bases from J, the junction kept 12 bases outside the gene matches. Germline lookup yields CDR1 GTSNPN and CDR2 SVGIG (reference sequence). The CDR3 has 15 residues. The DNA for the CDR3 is TGTGCCTGGTTCGGTGTGGGACAGGCCATCTATGGCTACACCTTC. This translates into CAWFGVGQAIYGYTF.